Below are 26 T cell receptor beta chains sequenced from a single sample in a study of technical replicates of blood from a few donors. Assay: immunoSEQ multiplex PCR; the TCRdb copy retains only in-frame clones and omits some. The profile covers 75,000 to 90,000 clones, with around 90% appearing a single time and 0.27% taken by the ten largest. Sequenced material: T cells isolated from PBMCs. The receptor source for this set is a human donor in good health.

The chain links TRBV5-1 to TRBJ2-5; 7 nucleotides align to TRBD2. The CDR3 has 14 amino acids. CDR1 is SGHRS, CDR2 YFSETQ, per germline. V trimming: 4 bases; J trimming: 2 bases; junction bases outside the gene matches: 5. CDR3 DNA: TGCGCCAGCAGCCCGGGGGGACTACAAGAGACCCAGTACTTC. As protein: CASSPGGLQETQYF.

This chain connects TRBV10-1 to TRBJ2-7, with 7 positions matching TRBD2. After removal of 3 bases from V and 2 bases from J, the junction contained 4 bases not matched to a gene. The CDR3 length is 14 residues. Germline values: CDR1 WNHNN, CDR2 SYGVQD (reference sequence). This CDR3 is CASSDGGSTYEQYF. DNA for the CDR3: TGCGCCAGCAGTGACGGGGGGTCCACCTACGAGCAGTACTTC.

The chain has TRBV6-6 and TRBJ2-3; 9 bases agree with TRBD1. Germline CDR1 reads MNHNY; CDR2 reads SVGAGI (reference sequence). The J segment lost 3 bases and the V segment lost 6 bases, leaving 4 bases of the junction unmatched. This CDR3 is 14 amino acids long. This CDR3 is CASRGTGKTDTQYF. In nucleotides, the CDR3 is TGTGCCAGCAGAGGGACAGGGAAAACAGATACGCAGTATTTT.

The chain links TRBV5-1 to TRBJ2-7; D possibly corresponds to TRBD2 (6 bases). This CDR3 contains 13 residues. The germline V gene has CDR1 SGHRS and CDR2 YFSETQ. The V end was cut by 4 bases, the J end by 1 base, with 9 bases between. The CDR3 region has the DNA TGCGCCAGCAGCGACGGAGGGTCCTACGAGCAGTACTTC. This gives the protein CASSDGGSYEQYF.

V usage is TRBV7-2 and J usage is TRBJ2-4, with a possible D match to TRBD2 (6 bases). V gave up 5 bases and J gave up 0 bases, with 11 bases separating them. Germline CDR1 SGHTA, CDR2 FQGNSA. This CDR3 comprises 15 residues. The CDR3: CASSTLGLAKNIQYF. CDR3 coding DNA: TGTGCCAGCAGCACGCTGGGACTAGCCAAAAACATTCAGTACTTC.

The chain carries TRBV28 and TRBJ2-7; 9 bases agree with TRBD1. The V and J ends lost 4 bases and 6 bases, in that order; junction bases with no gene match: 10. The CDR3 consists of 15 residues. CDR1 MDHEN and CDR2 SYDVKM come from the germline V gene. The CDR3 is CASSSSTGTGFEQYF. CDR3 nucleotides: TGTGCCAGCAGTTCCTCAACCGGGACAGGGTTCGAGCAGTACTTC.

The chain uses TRBV7-9 and TRBJ2-7; no reliable D call. The germline CDR1 and CDR2 sequences are SEHNR and FQNEAQ (reference sequence). CDR3 length: 11 amino acids. Trimming took off 5 bases at V and 6 bases at J, with 8 bases between the two ends. CDR3 bases: TGTGCCAGCAGCCACTCCGGCGAGCAGTACTTC. It yields the protein CASSHSGEQYF.

This chain uses TRBV2 with TRBJ1-3, with a possible D match to TRBD1 (6 bases). This CDR3 has 13 residues. From germline, CDR1 is SNHLY and CDR2 FYNNEI. Trimming removed 8 bases at V and 2 bases at J, with 10 bases between. CDR3 in amino acids: CASRTGTGNTIYF. The CDR3 coding sequence is TGTGCCAGCCGCACAGGGACTGGAAACACCATATATTTT.

This clone is a singleton in its sample. V is TRBV7-8 and J is TRBJ1-3, with no clear D. CDR3 length equals 16 residues. Germline values: CDR1 SGHVS, CDR2 FQNEAQ. The V end was cut by 5 bases, the J end by 0 bases, with 14 bases between. The CDR3 is CASSRALESSGNTIYF. In DNA form, the CDR3 reads TGTGCCAGCAGCAGAGCCTTAGAGAGCTCTGGAAACACCATATATTTT.

This clone has only one observation. The genes are TRBV7-9 and TRBJ2-2, with TRBD2 matching over 11 bases. Per the germline V gene, CDR1 is SEHNR and CDR2 is FQNEAQ (reference sequence). CDR3 length equals 17 residues. The junction had 2 bases not matched to a gene; V was cut back by 0 bases and J by 2 bases. The CDR3 sequence: CASSLAGLAANTGELFF. The CDR3 DNA follows: TGTGCCAGCAGCTTAGCGGGACTAGCGGCTAACACCGGGGAGCTGTTTTTT.

The rearrangement joins TRBV27 to TRBJ2-7, with 10 bases lining up with TRBD2. The ends lost 3 bases at V and 6 bases at J; junction bases unmatched: 14. From germline, CDR1 is MNHEY and CDR2 SMNVEV (reference sequence). The CDR3 is 17 amino acids. CDR3 region: CASSFRQPSGRAGEQYF. The CDR3 coding sequence is TGTGCCAGCAGTTTTCGCCAACCCAGCGGGAGGGCCGGCGAGCAGTACTTC.

V is TRBV11-2 and J is TRBJ2-7; D might be TRBD2 (5 bases). The CDR3 extends over 16 amino acids. The germline V and J ends were trimmed by 2 bases and 0 bases, with 14 bases remaining between them. The V gene's germline CDR1 is SGHAT and CDR2 FQNNGV. The chain's CDR3 is CASSLTAASRSYEQYF. The CDR3 nucleotides read TGTGCCAGCAGCTTAACCGCCGCTAGCCGCTCCTACGAGCAGTACTTC.

The chain recombines TRBV6-5 with TRBJ1-3; 8 bases map to TRBD1. Germline V gene data show CDR1 as MNHEY and CDR2 as SVGAGI. The CDR3 is 13 residues long. Trimming removed 6 bases from V and 4 bases from J; junction bases left unmatched: 2. This CDR3 is CASRDRAGNTIYF. Written as DNA, the CDR3 is TGTGCCAGCAGGGACAGGGCAGGAAACACCATATATTTT.

In nucleotides, the CDR3 is TGTGCCAGCAGTTACTCGCCTAGCGGAAACACAGATACGCAGTATTTT. This encodes CASSYSPSGNTDTQYF. V usage is TRBV6-5 and J usage is TRBJ2-3, with 7 bases lining up with TRBD2. This CDR3 has 16 amino acids. The V gene's germline CDR1 is MNHEY and CDR2 SVGAGI. The trim removed 0 bases at V and 2 bases at J, leaving 5 bases unmatched.

In its sample, this clone was seen once. The CDR3 region has the DNA TGCGCCAGCAGCTTGGGGGGAGTGTCACGCTACGAGCAGTACTTC. Its translation: CASSLGGVSRYEQYF. This sequence joins TRBV5-1 and TRBJ2-7; tentatively, D is TRBD2 (5 bases). V was cut by 0 bases and J by 3 bases, with 13 bases left in between. CDR1 SGHRS and CDR2 YFSETQ come from the germline V gene. The CDR3 spans 15 residues.

The V and J genes are TRBV28 and TRBJ2-1, with a weak D call TRBD2 (5 bases). Trimming cost V 5 bases and J 9 bases, with 14 bases left between them. Germline V lookup: CDR1 MDHEN, CDR2 SYDVKM. The CDR3 length is 13 residues. In nucleotides, the CDR3 is TGTGCCAGCAGTACAATAGAGGGAACTGAGCAGTTCTTC. Translation: CASSTIEGTEQFF.

This clone was recorded once. This sequence joins TRBV27 and TRBJ2-1; D possibly corresponds to TRBD2 (5 bases). The germline V gene has CDR1 MNHEY and CDR2 SMNVEV (reference sequence). This CDR3 region has 15 residues. The V end was cut by 7 bases, the J end by 4 bases, with 17 bases between. This CDR3 is CASTPGLNQYNEQFF. CDR3 DNA sequence: TGTGCCAGCACCCCCGGACTGAATCAATACAATGAGCAGTTCTTC.

The chain employs TRBV4-1 and TRBJ1-5, with 7 bases identical to TRBD1. V dropped 1 base and J dropped 0; count of bases not matched to a gene: 3. CDR1 is MGHRA, CDR2 YSYEKL, per germline. This CDR3 comprises 16 residues. CDR3 nucleotides: TGCGCCAGCAGCCAAGGGACAGGCTATAGCAATCAGCCCCAGCATTTT. Protein product: CASSQGTGYSNQPQHF.

This sequence joins TRBV5-1 and TRBJ1-6; 8 bases fit TRBD1. This CDR3 contains 15 residues. Germline V gene sequence: CDR1 SGHRS, CDR2 YFSETQ. J lost 6 bases, V lost 4 bases, and 6 bases had no gene match. In DNA, the CDR3 is TGCGCCAGCAGCCCGACAGGGGCCACTAATTCACCCCTCCACTTT. Translated: CASSPTGATNSPLHF.

In nucleotides, the CDR3 is TGTGCCAGCAGCCGTAACTACGAGCAGTACTTC. Translation gives CASSRNYEQYF. The J gene is TRBJ2-7, the V gene TRBV6-5; D is uncertain. CDR3 length equals 11 residues. The V gene's germline CDR1 is MNHEY and CDR2 SVGAGI. V shed 6 bases and J shed 3 bases, with 6 bases lying between them.

The chain recombines TRBV7-3 with TRBJ2-7; the match to TRBD2 covers 11 bases. Germline CDR1 and CDR2: SGHTA and FQGTGA. The J segment lost 4 bases and the V segment lost 0 bases, leaving 5 bases of the junction unmatched. CDR3 length: 16 amino acids. CDR3 sequence: CASSLTGTSGPYEQYF. The CDR3 region has the DNA TGTGCCAGCAGCTTAACCGGGACTAGCGGACCGTACGAGCAGTACTTC.

The rearrangement links TRBV9 to TRBJ2-5; 11 bases map to TRBD2. This CDR3 comprises 15 residues. With V trimmed by 3 bases and J by 5 bases, 6 bases remained unmatched. Per the germline V gene, CDR1 is SGDLS and CDR2 is YYNGEE. This chain's CDR3 is CASSDRLAGLETQYF. The CDR3 DNA follows: TGTGCCAGCAGCGACCGACTAGCGGGGTTGGAGACCCAGTACTTC.

The rearrangement joins TRBV29-1 to TRBJ1-1; D is possibly TRBD1 (5 bases). CDR3 length: 10 residues. From germline, CDR1 is SQVTM and CDR2 ANQGSEA. Trimming took 4 bases from V and 8 from J, leaving 8 bases between them. Written as DNA, the CDR3 is TGCAGCGTTGTGAGGACAGAAGCTTTCTTT. Translated: CSVVRTEAFF.

The V gene is TRBV9, the J gene TRBJ2-3; D might be TRBD1 (6 bases). The CDR3 is made up of 19 amino acids. Per the germline V gene, CDR1 is SGDLS and CDR2 is YYNGEE. V lost 3 bases, J lost 3 bases, and 26 bases lay in between. As DNA, the CDR3 is TGTGCCAGCAGCGAGAAAACACTTGTACAGGGTAGAATGACAGATACGCAGTATTTT. Amino acids: CASSEKTLVQGRMTDTQYF.

In regard to this clone: At one end, the junction sequence differs from germline, possibly due to a read error. The genes are TRBV11-3 and TRBJ2-7; TRBD1 agrees at 7 bases. This CDR3 region has 14 residues. The V gene's germline CDR1 is SGHNT and CDR2 YENEEA. The DNA of the CDR3 is TGTGCCAGCAGCGCCACGGGACAGTCCTCCGAGCAGTACTTC. It translates to CASSATGQSSEQYF.

CDR3 nucleotide sequence: TGTGCCAGCAGCGGATTGGAGGCTTCAGATACGCAGTATTTT. Its protein product is CASSGLEASDTQYF. The chain links TRBV9 to TRBJ2-3; D is perhaps TRBD2 (5 bases). The germline V gene encodes CDR1 SGDLS and CDR2 YYNGEE. The CDR3 contains 14 residues. V was shortened by 3 bases and J by 4 bases, with 12 bases between the two germline ends.